This TCR beta chain was sequenced during a study of CD8 T cells in ankylosing spondylitis. Using its own MiXCR run on the 5' RACE reads, TCRdb lists one record per CDR3 protein. The table records 340,000 or so distinct CDR3 sequences, roughly 15% of them present only once. The V gene lost 3 bases and the J gene lost 1 base, with 12 bases spanning the gap. The CDR3 has 15 amino acids. The germline gives CDR1 KGHSH, CDR2 LQKENI. The chain links TRBV18 to TRBJ1-1, with D tentatively TRBD1 (6 bases). The clonotype comes from a male donor with ankylosing spondylitis or in good health (not recorded which). Sequencing input: blood, either unsorted or a sorted T cell fraction (not recorded which). The CDR3 sequence is CASSPGGRGNTEAFF. The CDR3 DNA sequence: TGTGCCAGCTCACCGGGAGGCAGGGGGAACACTGAAGCTTTCTTT.